This T cell receptor (beta chain) derives from a study of identical twins. Study results and caveats: Conclusions relied on cross-sectional statistical analysis, not following the same donors.

This clonotype came up a few times. The antigen remains undetermined. Healthy Caucasian individuals made up all the donors. MiXCR, applied by TCRdb to the 5' RACE reads, yields one record per CDR3 protein. The table records 250,000 or so distinct CDR3 sequences, 7.5% of them present only once. V was clipped by 2 bases and J by 2 bases, with 15 bases between them. This CDR3 contains 16 residues. CDR1 SGHRS and CDR2 YFSETQ come from the germline V gene. This sample also appeared in a second study, on yellow fever vaccine responses in identical twins. That work contributes: Reportedly, the T cell response mounted by twins to vaccine seemed partly convergent, partly personalized.

This clonotype was obtained from a woman aged 18-30 years in good health. The specimen sequenced was CD8+ T cells sorted from blood. V and J are TRBV5-1 and TRBJ2-3; no firm D call. CDR3 sequence: CASSFRGRVLTDTQYF. The CDR3 DNA reads TGCGCCAGCAGCTTTAGAGGTCGAGTCCTCACAGATACGCAGTATTTT.